A single sample gave rise to the 3 T cell receptor beta chains below, sequenced in a study of CD8+ T cells in alopecia areata (dated by TCRdb to 2016 to 2018). Libraries were made using the immunoSEQ multiplex PCR assay. RNA was extracted from all samples and reverse transcribed into cDNA as template for TCR sequencing. Here the immuneACCESS table is served through TCRdb, limited to in-frame sequences with V and J called. Missing clones are a known gap in these copies; in checked studies unresolved V genes cover under half, and the rest lacks a known reason. Here the sample has roughly 150,000 clones; 55% occur a single time. The top ten clonotypes cover 4.8% of the sample. The sample consisted of CD4+ T cells sorted from blood. Every receptor here comes from a human donor in good health.

The chain combines TRBV27 with TRBJ1-2; D is unclear. V lost 5 bases to trimming and J lost 4 bases, with 14 bases between them. From germline, CDR1 is MNHEY and CDR2 SMNVEV (reference sequence). The CDR3 consists of 14 residues. The CDR3 sequence is CASSSRLGPYGYTF. Here the CDR3 DNA reads TGTGCCAGCAGTAGTCGACTGGGCCCCTATGGCTACACCTTC.

The gene calls are TRBV7-9 and TRBJ2-7; D possibly corresponds to TRBD1 (6 bases). Deletions cut 8 bases from V and 0 bases from J, with 11 bases between. The CDR3 covers 13 residues. The germline V gene has CDR1 SEHNR and CDR2 FQNEAQ (reference sequence). CDR3 DNA: TGTGCCAGCCTGGGGGCACACTCCTACGAGCAGTACTTC. Translated, it gives CASLGAHSYEQYF.

The V and J genes are TRBV29-1 and TRBJ2-2; TRBD1 is a possible D gene (5 bases). The CDR3 loop spans 11 amino acids. Trimming shortened V by 7 bases and J by 7 bases, and 10 bases separated the two germline ends. Germline assignment: CDR1 SQVTM and CDR2 ANQGSEA. Here the CDR3 DNA reads TGCAGCGGCATCAGGGACGGGGAGCTGTTTTTT. Protein sequence: CSGIRDGELFF.